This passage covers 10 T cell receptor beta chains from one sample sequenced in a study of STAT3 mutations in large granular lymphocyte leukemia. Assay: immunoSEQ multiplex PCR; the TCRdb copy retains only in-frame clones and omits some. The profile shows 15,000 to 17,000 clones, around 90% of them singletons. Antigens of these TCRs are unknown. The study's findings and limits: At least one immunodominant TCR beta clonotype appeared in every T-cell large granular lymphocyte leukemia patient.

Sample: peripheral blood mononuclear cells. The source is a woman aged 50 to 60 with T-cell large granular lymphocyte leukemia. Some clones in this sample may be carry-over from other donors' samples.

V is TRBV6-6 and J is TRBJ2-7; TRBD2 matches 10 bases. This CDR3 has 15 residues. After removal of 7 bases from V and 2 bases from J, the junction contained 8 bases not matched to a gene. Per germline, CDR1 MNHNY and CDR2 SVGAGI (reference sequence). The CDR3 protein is CASTRGLAETYEQYF. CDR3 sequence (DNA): TGTGCCAGCACCCGAGGACTAGCGGAAACCTACGAGCAGTACTTC.

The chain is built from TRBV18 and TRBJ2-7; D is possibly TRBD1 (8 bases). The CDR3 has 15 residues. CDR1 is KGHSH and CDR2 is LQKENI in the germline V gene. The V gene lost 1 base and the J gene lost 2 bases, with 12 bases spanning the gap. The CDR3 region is CASSPRTGRAYEQYF. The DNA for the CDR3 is TGTGCCAGCTCACCACGGACAGGGAGGGCCTACGAGCAGTACTTC.

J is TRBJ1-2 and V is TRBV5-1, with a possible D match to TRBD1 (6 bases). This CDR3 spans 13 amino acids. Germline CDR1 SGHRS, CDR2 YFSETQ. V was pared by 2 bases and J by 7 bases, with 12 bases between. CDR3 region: CASSLDRKGGYTF. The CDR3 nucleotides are TGCGCCAGCAGCTTAGACAGGAAAGGTGGCTACACCTTC.

This chain's CDR3 is CASSVALRGRVGV. The CDR3, as DNA: TGTGCCAGCAGCGTAGCTTTACGGGGCCGAGTTGGAGTC. V is TRBV9 and J is TRBJ2-7; perhaps D is TRBD1 or TRBD2 (5 bases each). This CDR3 contains 13 residues. Germline lookup yields CDR1 SGDLS and CDR2 YYNGEE.

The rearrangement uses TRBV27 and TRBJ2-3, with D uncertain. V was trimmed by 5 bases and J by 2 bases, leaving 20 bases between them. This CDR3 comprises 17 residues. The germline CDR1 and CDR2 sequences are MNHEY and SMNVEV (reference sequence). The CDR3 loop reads CASSPLGPAKNTDTQYF. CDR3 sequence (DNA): TGTGCCAGCAGTCCTTTGGGTCCAGCGAAAAACACAGATACGCAGTATTTT.

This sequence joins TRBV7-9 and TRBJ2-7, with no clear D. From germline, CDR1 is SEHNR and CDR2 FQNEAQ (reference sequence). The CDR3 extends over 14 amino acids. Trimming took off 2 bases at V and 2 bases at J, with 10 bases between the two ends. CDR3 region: CASSLSIITYEQYF. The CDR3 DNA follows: TGTGCCAGCAGCTTATCAATTATTACCTACGAGCAGTACTTC.

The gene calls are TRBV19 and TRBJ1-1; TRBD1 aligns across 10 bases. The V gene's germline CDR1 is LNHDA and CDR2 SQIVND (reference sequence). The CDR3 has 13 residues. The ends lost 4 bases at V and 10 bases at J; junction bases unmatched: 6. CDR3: CASSTSDRGRAFF. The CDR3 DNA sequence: TGTGCCAGTAGTACCTCAGACAGGGGGCGAGCTTTCTTT.

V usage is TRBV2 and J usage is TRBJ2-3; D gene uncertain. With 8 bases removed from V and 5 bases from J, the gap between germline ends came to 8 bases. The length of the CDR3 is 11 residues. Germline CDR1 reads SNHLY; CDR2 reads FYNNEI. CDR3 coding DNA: TGTGCCAGCTCGTATAAAGATACGCAGTATTTT. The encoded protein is CASSYKDTQYF.

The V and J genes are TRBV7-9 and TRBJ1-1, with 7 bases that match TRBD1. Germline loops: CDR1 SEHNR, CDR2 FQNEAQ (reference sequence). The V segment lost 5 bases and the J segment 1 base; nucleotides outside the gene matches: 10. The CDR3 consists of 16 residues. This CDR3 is CASSADRSPGNTEAFF. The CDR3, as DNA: TGTGCCAGCAGCGCGGACAGGTCCCCGGGGAACACTGAAGCTTTCTTT.

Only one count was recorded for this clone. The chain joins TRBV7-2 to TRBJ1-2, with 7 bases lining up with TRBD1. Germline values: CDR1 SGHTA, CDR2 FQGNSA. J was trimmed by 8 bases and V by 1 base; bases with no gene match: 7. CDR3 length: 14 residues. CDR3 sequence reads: CASSLGPGGDGYTF. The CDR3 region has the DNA TGTGCCAGCAGCTTAGGGCCAGGGGGAGACGGCTACACCTTC.